The present TCR beta chain was sequenced within a study of technical replicates of blood from a few donors. Trimming stripped 3 bases from V and 3 bases from J, with 14 bases between. The germline CDR1 and CDR2 sequences are MRHNA and SNTAGT. The CDR3 runs to 15 residues. The assay was immunoSEQ multiplex PCR, and TCRdb's table has in-frame clones only and misses some. The sample yields over 55,000 clones, approximately 83% seen once. This clonotype was obtained from a human donor in good health. Some clones in this sample may be carry-over from other donors' samples. The source material was PBMCs. The chain couples TRBV6-4 to TRBJ1-2; weak D call: TRBD1 (6 bases). DNA of the CDR3: TGTGCCAGCAGTGATTCCACCGCAGGGGACTATGGCTACACCTTC. It translates to CASSDSTAGDYGYTF.